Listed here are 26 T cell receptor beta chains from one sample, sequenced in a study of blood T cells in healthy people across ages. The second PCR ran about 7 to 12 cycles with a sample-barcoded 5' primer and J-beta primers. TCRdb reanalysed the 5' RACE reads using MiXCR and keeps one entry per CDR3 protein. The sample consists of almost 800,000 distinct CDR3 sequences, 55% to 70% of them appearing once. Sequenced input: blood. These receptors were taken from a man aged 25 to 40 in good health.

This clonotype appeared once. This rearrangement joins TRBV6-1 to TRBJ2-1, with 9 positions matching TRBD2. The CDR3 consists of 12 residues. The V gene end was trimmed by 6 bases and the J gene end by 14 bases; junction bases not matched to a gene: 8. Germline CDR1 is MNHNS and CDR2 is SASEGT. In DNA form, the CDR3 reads TGTGCCAGCAGAGCGGGGGGCACCGCGAAGTTCTTC. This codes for CASRAGGTAKFF.

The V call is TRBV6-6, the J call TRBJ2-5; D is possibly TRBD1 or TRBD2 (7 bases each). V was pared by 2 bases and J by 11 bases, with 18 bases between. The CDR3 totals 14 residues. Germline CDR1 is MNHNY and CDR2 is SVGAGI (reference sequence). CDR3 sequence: CASSYGVQGGEQYF. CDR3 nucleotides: TGTGCCAGCAGTTACGGTGTCCAGGGGGGGGAGCAGTACTTC.

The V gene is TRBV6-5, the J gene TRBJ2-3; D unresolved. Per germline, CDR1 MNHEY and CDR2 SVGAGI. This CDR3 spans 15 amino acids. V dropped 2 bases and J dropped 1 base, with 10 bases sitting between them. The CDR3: CASSYAGSGTDTQYF. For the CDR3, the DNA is TGTGCCAGCAGTTACGCTGGCAGCGGCACAGATACGCAGTATTTT.

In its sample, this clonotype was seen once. CDR3 DNA: TGTGCCAGCAGTGAGAATTCAGCCTATTGGACCCAGTACTTC. Protein sequence: CASSENSAYWTQYF. The genes are TRBV28 and TRBJ2-5; no definite D call. From germline, CDR1 is MDHEN and CDR2 SYDVKM. The CDR3 consists of 14 residues. Trimming took off 5 bases at V and 7 bases at J, with 17 bases between the two ends.

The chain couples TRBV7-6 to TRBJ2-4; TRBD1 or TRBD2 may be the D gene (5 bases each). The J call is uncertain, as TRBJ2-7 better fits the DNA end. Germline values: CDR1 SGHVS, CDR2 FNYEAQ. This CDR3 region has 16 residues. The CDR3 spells CASSLASGPSSYEQYF. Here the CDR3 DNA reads TGTGCCAGCAGCTTAGCCTCGGGACCGTCAAGCTACGAGCAGTACTTC.

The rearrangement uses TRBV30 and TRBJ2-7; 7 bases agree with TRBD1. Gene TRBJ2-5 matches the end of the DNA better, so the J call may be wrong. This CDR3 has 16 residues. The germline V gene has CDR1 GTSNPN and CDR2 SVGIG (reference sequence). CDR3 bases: TGTGCCTGGAGTGTTCTCGCAGGGGGATACCAAGAGACCCAGTACTTC. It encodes CAWSVLAGGYQETQYF.

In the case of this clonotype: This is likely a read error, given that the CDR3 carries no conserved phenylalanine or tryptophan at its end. The CDR3 spells CASSFAATFYNEQFS. In DNA form, the CDR3 reads TGTGCCAGCAGCTTTGCGGCGACGTTCTATAATGAGCAGTTCTCC. The rearrangement uses TRBV11-1 and TRBJ2-1; D call uncertain. Germline V gene data show CDR1 as SGHAT and CDR2 as FQDESV (reference sequence). The length of the CDR3 is 15 residues. With 3 bases removed from V and 7 bases from J, the gap between germline ends came to 16 bases.

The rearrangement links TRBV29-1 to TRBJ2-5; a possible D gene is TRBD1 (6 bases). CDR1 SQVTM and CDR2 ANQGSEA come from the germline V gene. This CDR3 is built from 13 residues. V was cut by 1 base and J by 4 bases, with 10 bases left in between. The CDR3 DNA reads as TGCAGCGTTGAAGGGCAGGGGATAGAGACCCAGTACTTC. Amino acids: CSVEGQGIETQYF.

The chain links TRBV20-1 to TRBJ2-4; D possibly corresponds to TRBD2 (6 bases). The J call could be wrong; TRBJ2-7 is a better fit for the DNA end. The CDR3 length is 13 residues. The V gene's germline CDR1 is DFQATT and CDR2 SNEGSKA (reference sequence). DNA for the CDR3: TGCAGTGCTAGGGAGGGAAGGAACTACGAGCAGTACTTC. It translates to CSAREGRNYEQYF.

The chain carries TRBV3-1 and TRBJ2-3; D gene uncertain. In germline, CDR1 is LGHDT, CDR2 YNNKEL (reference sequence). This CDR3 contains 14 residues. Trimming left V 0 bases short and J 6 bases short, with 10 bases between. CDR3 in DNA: TGTGCCAGCAGCCAAGATCGGGCGGTGGATACGCAGTATTTT. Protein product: CASSQDRAVDTQYF.

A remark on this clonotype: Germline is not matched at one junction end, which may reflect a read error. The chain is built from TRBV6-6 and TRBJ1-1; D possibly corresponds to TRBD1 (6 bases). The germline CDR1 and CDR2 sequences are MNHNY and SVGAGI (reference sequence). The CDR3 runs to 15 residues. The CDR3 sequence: CASSYSEGGHTEVFF. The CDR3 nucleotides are TGTGCCAGCAGTTACTCGGAGGGGGGGCACACTGAAGTTTTCTTT.

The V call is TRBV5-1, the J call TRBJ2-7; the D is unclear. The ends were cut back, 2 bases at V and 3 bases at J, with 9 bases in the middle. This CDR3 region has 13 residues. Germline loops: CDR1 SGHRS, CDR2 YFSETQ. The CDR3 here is CASSFAPGYEQYF. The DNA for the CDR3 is TGCGCCAGCAGCTTTGCTCCTGGCTACGAGCAGTACTTC.

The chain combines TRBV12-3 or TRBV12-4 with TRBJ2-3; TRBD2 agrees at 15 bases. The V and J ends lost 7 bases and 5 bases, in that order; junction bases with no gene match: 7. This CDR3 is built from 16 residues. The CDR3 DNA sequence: TGTGCCAGCACCAAAGGACTAGCGGGGGGGCAAGATACGCAGTATTTT. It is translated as CASTKGLAGGQDTQYF.

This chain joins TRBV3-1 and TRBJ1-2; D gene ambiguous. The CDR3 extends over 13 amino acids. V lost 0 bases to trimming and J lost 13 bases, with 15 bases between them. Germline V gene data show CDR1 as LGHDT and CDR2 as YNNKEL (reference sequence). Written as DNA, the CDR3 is TGTGCCAGCAGCCAAGATCCGAGAGCGGCGGCCACCTTC. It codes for CASSQDPRAAATF. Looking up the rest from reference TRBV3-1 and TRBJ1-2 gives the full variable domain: DTAVSQTPKYLVTQMGNDKSIKCEQNLGHDTMYWYKQDSKKFLKIMFSYNNKELIINETVPNRFSPKSPDKAHLNLHINSLELGDSAVYFCASSQDPRAAATFGSGTRLTVV.

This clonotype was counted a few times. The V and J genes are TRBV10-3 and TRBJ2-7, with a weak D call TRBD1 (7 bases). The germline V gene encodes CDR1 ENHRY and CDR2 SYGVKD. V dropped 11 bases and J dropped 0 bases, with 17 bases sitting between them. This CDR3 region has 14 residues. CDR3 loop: CASGETGNSYEQYF. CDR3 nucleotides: TGTGCCTCGGGGGAGACAGGGAACTCCTACGAGCAGTACTTC.

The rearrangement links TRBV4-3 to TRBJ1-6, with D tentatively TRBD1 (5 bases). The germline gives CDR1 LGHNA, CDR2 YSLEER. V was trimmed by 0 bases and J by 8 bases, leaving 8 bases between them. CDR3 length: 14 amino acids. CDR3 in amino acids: CASSQDGAYSPLHF. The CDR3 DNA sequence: TGCGCCAGCAGCCAAGATGGGGCTTATTCACCCCTCCACTTT.

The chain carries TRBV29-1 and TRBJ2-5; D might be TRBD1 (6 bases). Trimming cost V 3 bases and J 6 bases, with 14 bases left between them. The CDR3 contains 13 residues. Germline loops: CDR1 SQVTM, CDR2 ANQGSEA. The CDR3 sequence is CSVEATGSQTQYF. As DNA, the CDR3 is TGCAGCGTTGAGGCGACAGGTTCTCAGACCCAGTACTTC.

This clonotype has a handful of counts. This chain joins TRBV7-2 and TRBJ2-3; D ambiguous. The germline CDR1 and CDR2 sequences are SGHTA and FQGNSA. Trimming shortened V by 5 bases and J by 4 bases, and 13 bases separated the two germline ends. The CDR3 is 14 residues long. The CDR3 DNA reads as TGTGCCAGCAGCCCTCGGACGGCCTCAGATACGCAGTATTTT. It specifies CASSPRTASDTQYF.

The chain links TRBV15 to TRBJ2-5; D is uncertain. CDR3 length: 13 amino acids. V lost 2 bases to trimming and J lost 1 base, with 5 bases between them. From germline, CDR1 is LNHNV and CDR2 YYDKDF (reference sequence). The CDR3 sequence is CATSRQAQETQYF. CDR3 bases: TGTGCCACCAGCAGACAGGCCCAAGAGACCCAGTACTTC.

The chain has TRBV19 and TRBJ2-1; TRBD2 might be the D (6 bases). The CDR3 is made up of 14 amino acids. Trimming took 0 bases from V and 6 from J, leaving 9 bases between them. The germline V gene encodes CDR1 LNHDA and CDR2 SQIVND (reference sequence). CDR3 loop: CASSIEGLSNEQFF. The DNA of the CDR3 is TGTGCCAGTAGTATAGAGGGACTTTCCAATGAGCAGTTCTTC.

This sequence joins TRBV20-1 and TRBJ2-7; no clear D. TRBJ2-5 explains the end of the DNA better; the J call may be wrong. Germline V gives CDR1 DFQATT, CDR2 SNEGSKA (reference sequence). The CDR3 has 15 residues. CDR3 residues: CSASFSQGSGETQYF. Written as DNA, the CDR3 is TGCAGTGCTAGTTTTAGTCAAGGGTCTGGTGAGACCCAGTACTTC.

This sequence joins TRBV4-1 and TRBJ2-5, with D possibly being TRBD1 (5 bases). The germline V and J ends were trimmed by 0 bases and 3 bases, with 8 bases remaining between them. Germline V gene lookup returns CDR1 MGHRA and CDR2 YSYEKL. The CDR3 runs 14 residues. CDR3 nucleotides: TGCGCCAGCAGCCAAGATCTCAGGGAAGAGACCCAGTACTTC. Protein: CASSQDLREETQYF.

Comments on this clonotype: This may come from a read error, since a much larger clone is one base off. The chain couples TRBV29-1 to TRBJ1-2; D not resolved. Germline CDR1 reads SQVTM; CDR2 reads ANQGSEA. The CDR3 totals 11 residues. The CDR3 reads CGVERVYGYTF. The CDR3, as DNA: TGCGGCGTTGAACGGGTCTATGGCTACACCTTC.

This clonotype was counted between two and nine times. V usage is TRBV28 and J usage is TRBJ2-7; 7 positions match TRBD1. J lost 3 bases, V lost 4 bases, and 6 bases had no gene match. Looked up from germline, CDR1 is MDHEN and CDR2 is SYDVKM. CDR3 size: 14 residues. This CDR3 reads CASSSPGQFYEQYF. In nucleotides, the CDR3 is TGTGCCAGCAGTTCACCGGGACAGTTCTACGAGCAGTACTTC.

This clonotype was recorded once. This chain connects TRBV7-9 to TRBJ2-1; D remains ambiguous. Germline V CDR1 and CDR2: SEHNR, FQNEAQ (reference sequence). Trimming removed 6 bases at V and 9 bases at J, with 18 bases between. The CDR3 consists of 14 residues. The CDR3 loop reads CASSLRPAIGEQFF. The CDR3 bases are TGTGCCAGCAGTCTCCGTCCGGCGATAGGTGAGCAGTTCTTC.

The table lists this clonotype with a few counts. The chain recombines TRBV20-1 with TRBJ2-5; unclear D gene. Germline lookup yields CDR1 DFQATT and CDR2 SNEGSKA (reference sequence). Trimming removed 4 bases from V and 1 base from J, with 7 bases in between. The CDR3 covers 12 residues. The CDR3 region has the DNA TGCAGTGCTACCCTAACCCAAGAGACCCAGTACTTC. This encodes CSATLTQETQYF.